Presented here are 17 T cell receptor beta chains from one specimen sequenced in a study of CD8+ T cells in alopecia areata (dated by TCRdb to the late 2010s). Library preparation was by the immunoSEQ multiplex PCR assay. To provide template for TCR sequencing, every sample had RNA extracted and reverse transcribed into cDNA. TCRdb mirrors the immuneACCESS table, restricted to in-frame sequences. Some clones are absent from its copies; in checked studies, under half trace to an unresolved V gene, and the reason for the others is unknown. The sample yields fewer than 4,000 clones; approximately 69% were counted once. Together, the top ten hold about 6.6% of the sample. Explained via the paper, the time point label denotes: about 5 months on oral tofacitinib. The treatment or condition label of this sample denotes: oral pan-JAK inhibitor, 5-10 mg twice daily. Lesional scalp punch biopsies and peripheral blood were obtained from alopecia areata patients.

The sample here was skin, taken at week 24, from a patient treated with tofacitinib. These receptors were collected from a human donor with alopecia areata.

This CDR3 reads CSVETGLAGNTGELFF. Written as DNA, the CDR3 is TGCAGCGTTGAAACGGGGCTAGCGGGTAACACCGGGGAGCTGTTTTTT. This chain joins TRBV29-1 and TRBJ2-2, with 8 bases fitting TRBD2. The CDR3 is 16 amino acids. V shed 2 bases and J 2 bases; nucleotides not matched to a gene: 7. Germline V gene lookup returns CDR1 SQVTM and CDR2 ANQGSEA.

V is TRBV19 and J is TRBJ2-1; 11 bases are shared with TRBD2. The CDR3 is 18 amino acids. Germline CDR1 LNHDA, CDR2 SQIVND (reference sequence). V was pared by 3 bases and J by 0 bases, with 7 bases of the junction left unmatched. Written as DNA, the CDR3 is TGTGCCAGTAGTATCCAGTCTAGCGGGGGGAGCTCCTACAATGAGCAGTTCTTC. Translated, it gives CASSIQSSGGSSYNEQFF.

J is TRBJ2-2 and V is TRBV7-2; D remains unclear. The CDR3 runs 14 residues. V dropped 4 bases and J dropped 4 bases, with 10 bases sitting between them. Germline V gene lookup returns CDR1 SGHTA and CDR2 FQGNSA. The CDR3 loop reads CASSSRSFTGELFF. CDR3 coding DNA: TGTGCCAGCAGCTCACGGTCCTTCACCGGGGAGCTGTTTTTT.

This chain links TRBV11-3 with TRBJ2-1, with D possibly matching TRBD2 (7 bases). Germline V lookup: CDR1 SGHNT, CDR2 YENEEA. The length of the CDR3 is 14 residues. With 9 bases removed from V and 9 bases from J, the gap between germline ends came to 21 bases. The CDR3 DNA reads as TGTGCCAGTAGAGAGGGGGGGCCCGGCGGTGAGCAGTTCTTC. Translation: CASREGGPGGEQFF.

The chain is built from TRBV6-5 and TRBJ2-5, with D unresolved. This CDR3 has 16 amino acids. CDR1 is MNHEY and CDR2 is SVGAGI in the germline V gene. Trimming took off 0 bases at V and 5 bases at J, with 16 bases between the two ends. In nucleotides, the CDR3 is TGTGCCAGCAGTTACTCGAGTAGAACGTTTCAGGAGACCCAGTACTTC. As protein: CASSYSSRTFQETQYF.

V gene TRBV5-4 combines with J gene TRBJ1-1; D remains ambiguous. In germline, CDR1 is SGHNT, CDR2 YYREEE (reference sequence). This CDR3 region has 13 residues. The V end was cut by 1 base, the J end by 6 bases, with 10 bases between. In nucleotides, the CDR3 is TGTGCCAGCAGCTTGTCGAGGGTGTCTGAAGCTTTCTTT. Encoded protein: CASSLSRVSEAFF.

This chain uses TRBV4-1 with TRBJ1-5; unclear D gene. Germline-derived CDR1 and CDR2 are MGHRA and YSYEKL. CDR3 size: 19 residues. The ends were cut back, 3 bases at V and 0 bases at J, with 21 bases in the middle. This CDR3 reads CASSHPPSQPRYSNQPQHF. CDR3 bases: TGCGCCAGCAGCCACCCCCCGTCGCAGCCCAGGTATAGCAATCAGCCCCAGCATTTT.

The V and J genes are TRBV12-2 and TRBJ1-5; no check of the table's D call, TRBD1, against the DNA was made. TRBV12-2 is described as a pseudogene. CDR3 length equals 18 residues. The CDR3 sequence is CASRLVPDRGPYLWPQHF. CDR3 in DNA: TGTGCAAGTCGCTTAGTCCCTGACAGGGGGCCCTATTTGTGGCCCCAGCATTTT.

This rearrangement joins TRBV5-4 to TRBJ2-3; D is unresolved. V was trimmed by 5 bases and J by 4 bases, leaving 8 bases between them. The CDR3 loop spans 12 amino acids. Germline V CDR1 and CDR2: SGHNT, YYREEE (reference sequence). CDR3 region: CASRRTPDTQYF. For the CDR3, the DNA is TGTGCCAGCAGGAGAACACCAGATACGCAGTATTTT.

This clone was detected once. J is TRBJ2-5 and V is TRBV11-2; TRBD1 agrees at 8 bases. Germline V lookup: CDR1 SGHAT, CDR2 FQNNGV. CDR3 size: 14 residues. V was clipped by 5 bases and J by 7 bases; unmatched bases: 9. The CDR3: CASSPQTGDGTQYF. CDR3 DNA: TGTGCCAGCAGCCCACAGACAGGGGACGGGACCCAGTACTTC.

The genes are TRBV9 and TRBJ2-7; 7 nucleotides match TRBD1. This CDR3 spans 17 amino acids. CDR1 and CDR2 (germline): SGDLS, YYNGEE. Trimming removed 4 bases from V and 0 bases from J; junction bases left unmatched: 13. This CDR3 is CASSTPTGALSSYEQYF. CDR3 sequence (DNA): TGTGCCAGCAGCACCCCAACAGGGGCCCTCTCCTCCTACGAGCAGTACTTC. Together with reference TRBV9 and TRBJ2-7, the CDR3 gives the full variable domain: DSGVTQTPKHLITATGQRVTLRCSPRSGDLSVYWYQQSLDQGLQFLIQYYNGEERAKGNILERFSAQQFPDLHSELNLSSLELGDSALYFCASSTPTGALSSYEQYFGPGTRLTVT.

This clone was picked up a small number of times. The same CDR3 can be traced to other DNA sequences in this sample. This rearrangement joins TRBV2 to TRBJ2-2, with D perhaps TRBD1 (6 bases). This CDR3 has 14 residues. The ends were cut back, 7 bases at V and 4 bases at J, with 13 bases in the middle. The germline CDR1 and CDR2 sequences are SNHLY and FYNNEI. The CDR3 protein is CASKEQGPTGELFF. The CDR3 bases are TGTGCCAGCAAGGAACAGGGACCCACCGGGGAGCTGTTTTTT. Full variable domain (rest looked up from reference TRBV2 and TRBJ2-2): EPEVTQTPSHQVTQMGQEVILRCVPISNHLYFYWYRQILGQKVEFLVSFYNNEISEKSEIFDDQFSVERPDGSNFTLKIRSTKLEDSAMYFCASKEQGPTGELFFGEGSRLTVL.

This clone was counted a few times. The CDR3 region is CASSQVSLATDYGYTF. Written as DNA, the CDR3 is TGCGCCAGCAGCCAAGTTTCGCTAGCCACAGACTATGGCTACACCTTC. This chain uses TRBV4-1 with TRBJ1-2; D call uncertain. The germline V gene has CDR1 MGHRA and CDR2 YSYEKL. The V and J ends lost 1 base and 3 bases respectively, with 15 bases between them. The CDR3 is 16 residues long.

This clone was detected a few times. The rearrangement joins TRBV6-1 to TRBJ2-1; perhaps D is TRBD1 or TRBD2 (5 bases each). The CDR3 contains 14 residues. Per the germline V gene, CDR1 is MNHNS and CDR2 is SASEGT. Deletions cut 3 bases from V and 5 bases from J, with 11 bases between. CDR3 nucleotides: TGTGCCAGCAGTGATTGGGGACGCAACAATGAGCAGTTCTTC. Amino acid sequence: CASSDWGRNNEQFF.

The V call is TRBV29-1, the J call TRBJ2-1; D perhaps matches TRBD1 (5 bases). In germline, CDR1 is SQVTM, CDR2 ANQGSEA. Trimming removed 3 bases at V and 7 bases at J, with 13 bases between. This CDR3 comprises 13 residues. In nucleotides, the CDR3 is TGCAGCGTTGATGGTCAGGGCCGGAATGAGCAGTTCTTC. Translating gives CSVDGQGRNEQFF.

The chain recombines TRBV29-1 with TRBJ2-1; D could derive from TRBD1 or TRBD2 (5 bases each). This CDR3 is built from 16 residues. V was clipped by 4 bases and J by 8 bases, with 24 bases between them. CDR1 SQVTM and CDR2 ANQGSEA come from the germline V gene. This chain's CDR3 is CSVVVGVNHRADEQFF. Here the CDR3 DNA reads TGCAGCGTTGTTGTGGGGGTCAATCATAGGGCAGATGAGCAGTTCTTC.

The chain combines TRBV7-9 with TRBJ2-1; TRBD1 agrees at 9 bases. Germline V gene lookup returns CDR1 SEHNR and CDR2 FQNEAQ (reference sequence). The V segment lost 4 bases and the J segment 2 bases; nucleotides outside the gene matches: 3. This CDR3 spans 15 amino acids. CDR3 bases: TGTGCCAGCAGCTCCACAGGGGGCGCCTACAATGAGCAGTTCTTC. It yields the protein CASSSTGGAYNEQFF.